One sample yielded the 20 T cell receptor beta chains listed below, sequenced in a study of OX40 agonist ivuxolimab in advanced cancers. Assay used: immunoSEQ multiplex PCR; TCRdb lists only in-frame clones, some missing. The sample has about 79,000 clones; approximately 80% are singletons. The sample here was CD4+ or CD8+ T cells sorted from blood, taken in a trial of the OX40 agonist ivuxolimab. The receptors shown here come from an adult with an advanced solid tumor such as melanoma, head and neck, liver or kidney cancer.

This chain's CDR3 is CASSSKREVGNEQFF. The DNA for the CDR3 is TGTGCCAGCAGCTCTAAGAGGGAGGTTGGCAATGAGCAGTTCTTC. The gene calls are TRBV7-8 and TRBJ2-1; D is perhaps TRBD2 (6 bases). The CDR3 is made up of 15 amino acids. Between the trimmed V and J ends, which lost 4 bases and 6 bases, there was a span of 16 bases. Germline assignment: CDR1 SGHVS and CDR2 FQNEAQ. Supplemented by reference TRBV7-8 and TRBJ2-1, the full variable domain reads GAGVSQSPRYKVAKRGQDVALRCDPISGHVSLFWYQQALGQGPEFLTYFQNEAQLDKSGLPSDRFFAERPEGSVSTLKIQRTQQEDSAVYLCASSSKREVGNEQFFGPGTRLTVL.

This chain uses TRBV28 with TRBJ2-7; D not certain. The CDR3 is 14 amino acids. Deletions cut 3 bases from V and 4 bases from J, with 13 bases between. Germline lookup yields CDR1 MDHEN and CDR2 SYDVKM. The CDR3 here is CASSFQTVSYEQYF. The CDR3 bases are TGTGCCAGCAGTTTCCAGACGGTGTCTTACGAGCAGTACTTC.

The chain has TRBV28 and TRBJ1-4; tentative D call: TRBD1 (6 bases). CDR1 is MDHEN and CDR2 is SYDVKM in the germline V gene. This CDR3 comprises 14 residues. The V end lost 5 bases, the J end lost 8 bases, and 15 bases lay between the germline ends. CDR3 bases: TGTGCCAGCAGTCGATTGAGGACAGCAGAAAAACTGTTTTTT. It translates to CASSRLRTAEKLFF.

The genes are TRBV5-4 and TRBJ1-4, with 9 bases matching TRBD1. CDR1 is SGHNT and CDR2 is YYREEE in the germline V gene (reference sequence). J was trimmed by 6 bases and V by 4 bases; bases with no gene match: 7. The CDR3 sequence is 15 residues long. CDR3 sequence reads: CASSLRDRADEKLFF. CDR3 coding DNA: TGTGCCAGCAGCCTCCGGGACAGGGCGGATGAAAAACTGTTTTTT.

Regarding this clone: This CDR3 is also generated by other DNA sequences in the sample. The chain carries TRBV5-1 and TRBJ2-7; 7 nucleotides align to TRBD2. The CDR3 has 14 residues. CDR1 is SGHRS, CDR2 YFSETQ, per germline. With 0 bases clipped from V and 4 bases from J, the junction kept 4 bases outside the gene matches. CDR3 region: CASSLGTSPYEQYF. CDR3 nucleotide sequence: TGCGCCAGCAGCTTGGGGACTAGTCCTTACGAGCAGTACTTC. Full variable domain (outside the CDR3, taken from reference TRBV5-1 and TRBJ2-7): KAGVTQTPRYLIKTRGQQVTLSCSPISGHRSVSWYQQTPGQGLQFLFEYFSETQRNKGNFPGRFSGRQFSNSRSEMNVSTLELGDSALYLCASSLGTSPYEQYFGPGTRLTVT.

This clone turned up a few times. This chain links TRBV10-3 with TRBJ2-5; 12 positions agree with TRBD1. The CDR3 sequence is 15 residues long. Germline CDR1 and CDR2: ENHRY and SYGVKD. V dropped 6 bases and J dropped 5; count of bases not matched to a gene: 7. For the CDR3, the DNA is TGTGCCATCAGGCCGGGACAGGGGGCAGACGAGACCCAGTACTTC. Translating gives CAIRPGQGADETQYF.

Here the CDR3 reads CASSSTGASGTEAFF. CDR3 DNA: TGCGCCAGCAGCTCAACAGGGGCCTCCGGCACTGAAGCTTTCTTT. The chain employs TRBV5-1 and TRBJ1-1, with 7 bases lining up with TRBD1. CDR1 and CDR2 (germline): SGHRS, YFSETQ. The J segment lost 4 bases and the V segment lost 3 bases, leaving 9 bases of the junction unmatched. The CDR3 loop spans 15 amino acids.

This clone has just one count. The V gene is TRBV4-3, the J gene TRBJ2-3, with 10 bases matching TRBD2. The CDR3 extends over 19 amino acids. Trimming took 0 bases from V and 6 from J; bases not matched to a gene: 15. CDR1 and CDR2 (germline): LGHNA, YSLEER. CDR3 sequence: CASSQDTTEAGGPGDTQYF. The CDR3 region has the DNA TGCGCCAGCAGCCAAGATACGACGGAAGCGGGGGGGCCGGGTGATACGCAGTATTTT.

Regarding this clone: Other DNA sequences from this sample encode an identical CDR3 as well. The rearrangement joins TRBV29-1 to TRBJ1-3, with D unresolved. The CDR3 is 13 amino acids. V lost 5 bases, J lost 3 bases, and 11 bases lay in between. The germline CDR1 and CDR2 sequences are SQVTM and ANQGSEA. CDR3 protein: CSVRRGGGNTIYF. DNA for the CDR3: TGCAGCGTTCGACGCGGAGGTGGAAACACCATATATTTT.

The chain is built from TRBV2 and TRBJ1-1; 7 bases are a match to TRBD1. V gave up 10 bases and J gave up 7 bases; unmatched junction bases: 12. The CDR3 loop spans 13 amino acids. Per the germline V gene, CDR1 is SNHLY and CDR2 is FYNNEI. CDR3 DNA: TGTGCCATCTCACGGGGGGACAGCTTTGAAGCTTTCTTT. Protein: CAISRGDSFEAFF.

V gene TRBV23-1 combines with J gene TRBJ2-7; the D gene is possibly TRBD1 (6 bases). TRBV23-1 is treated as an ORF (open reading frame) with a function not yet certain. The V gene lost 4 bases and the J gene lost 2 bases, with 21 bases spanning the gap. CDR3 length: 17 amino acids. The CDR3 spells CASSRNLAGTTTYEQYF. The CDR3 region has the DNA TGCGCCAGCAGTCGAAACCTGGCCGGGACAACCACCTACGAGCAGTACTTC.

The V gene is TRBV29-1, the J gene TRBJ2-5; 9 nucleotides agree with TRBD2. The CDR3 consists of 16 residues. From germline, CDR1 is SQVTM and CDR2 ANQGSEA. V lost 0 bases and J lost 3; bases outside the gene matches: 8. This CDR3 reads CSVEDGRGGPKETQYF. For the CDR3, the DNA is TGCAGCGTTGAAGATGGGCGGGGGGGTCCTAAAGAGACCCAGTACTTC.

The chain couples TRBV4-3 to TRBJ1-4; D gene ambiguous. From germline, CDR1 is LGHNA and CDR2 YSLEER. V was shortened by 1 base and J by 7 bases, with 7 bases between the two germline ends. The CDR3 is 13 amino acids. The CDR3 loop is CASSQVWGEKLFF. The DNA for the CDR3 is TGCGCCAGCAGCCAAGTGTGGGGTGAAAAACTGTTTTTT.

The CDR3, as DNA: TGTGCCAGCAGCCAAACGTCGACAGTCGAAGCTTTCTTT. It codes for CASSQTSTVEAFF. This chain links TRBV7-2 with TRBJ1-1; TRBD1 might be the D (5 bases). In germline, CDR1 is SGHTA, CDR2 FQGNSA. The CDR3 loop spans 13 amino acids. With 5 bases removed from V and 8 bases from J, the gap between germline ends came to 15 bases.

This clone was counted a single time. The chain is built from TRBV7-6 and TRBJ2-7; 8 positions agree with TRBD1. Germline CDR1 reads SGHVS; CDR2 reads FNYEAQ. CDR3 length: 15 amino acids. J lost 3 bases, V lost 1 base, and 5 bases had no gene match. The CDR3 spells CASSLEQGAGYEQYF. In DNA form, the CDR3 reads TGTGCCAGCAGCTTAGAGCAGGGGGCAGGCTACGAGCAGTACTTC.

The V call is TRBV5-6, the J call TRBJ1-2; 7 bases match TRBD1. The V gene end was trimmed by 1 base and the J gene end by 13 bases; junction bases not matched to a gene: 7. This CDR3 spans 12 amino acids. The germline V gene encodes CDR1 SGHDT and CDR2 YYEEEE. The CDR3 nucleotides are TGTGCCAGCAGCTTGAAATGGGACAGTCTCACCTTC. Protein: CASSLKWDSLTF. The whole variable domain, remainder taken from reference TRBV5-6 and TRBJ1-2, is DAGVTQSPTHLIKTRGQQVTLRCSPKSGHDTVSWYQQALGQGPQFIFQYYEEEERQRGNFPDRFSGHQFPNYSSELNVNALLLGDSALYLCASSLKWDSLTFGSGTRLTVV.

Comment on this clone: This CDR3 is also generated by other DNA sequences in the sample. The DNA for the CDR3 is TGTGCCAGCAGTTACGGCCAGGGGAACACTGAAGCTTTCTTT. Amino acid sequence: CASSYGQGNTEAFF. The chain combines TRBV6-5 with TRBJ1-1; a weak D match, TRBD1 (5 bases). The germline CDR1 and CDR2 sequences are MNHEY and SVGAGI. The V end was cut by 2 bases, the J end by 1 base, with 8 bases between. CDR3 length: 14 residues.

This clone appeared a few times. Other DNA sequences of this sample code for an identical CDR3. The genes are TRBV2 and TRBJ2-7, with D hard to call. V was trimmed by 4 bases and J by 3 bases, leaving 4 bases between them. Germline-derived CDR1 and CDR2 are SNHLY and FYNNEI. The CDR3 has 11 amino acids. CDR3 amino acids: CASSVFYEQYF. The CDR3, as DNA: TGTGCCAGCAGTGTGTTCTACGAGCAGTACTTC.

This sequence joins TRBV4-3 and TRBJ1-4, with 10 bases lining up with TRBD1. V gave up 0 bases and J gave up 7 bases; unmatched junction bases: 8. Germline values: CDR1 LGHNA, CDR2 YSLEER. CDR3 size: 17 residues. The CDR3 DNA reads TGCGCCAGCAGCCAAGAGCTTATGGGACAGGGGATTGAAAAACTGTTTTTT. Translated, it gives CASSQELMGQGIEKLFF.

The chain joins TRBV7-9 to TRBJ1-3; D remains ambiguous. Germline V gives CDR1 SEHNR, CDR2 FQNEAQ (reference sequence). V was trimmed by 10 bases and J by 2 bases, leaving 12 bases between them. The CDR3 runs to 13 residues. Written as DNA, the CDR3 is TGTGCCACTACGTTAGGGACTGGAAACACCATATATTTT. As protein: CATTLGTGNTIYF.